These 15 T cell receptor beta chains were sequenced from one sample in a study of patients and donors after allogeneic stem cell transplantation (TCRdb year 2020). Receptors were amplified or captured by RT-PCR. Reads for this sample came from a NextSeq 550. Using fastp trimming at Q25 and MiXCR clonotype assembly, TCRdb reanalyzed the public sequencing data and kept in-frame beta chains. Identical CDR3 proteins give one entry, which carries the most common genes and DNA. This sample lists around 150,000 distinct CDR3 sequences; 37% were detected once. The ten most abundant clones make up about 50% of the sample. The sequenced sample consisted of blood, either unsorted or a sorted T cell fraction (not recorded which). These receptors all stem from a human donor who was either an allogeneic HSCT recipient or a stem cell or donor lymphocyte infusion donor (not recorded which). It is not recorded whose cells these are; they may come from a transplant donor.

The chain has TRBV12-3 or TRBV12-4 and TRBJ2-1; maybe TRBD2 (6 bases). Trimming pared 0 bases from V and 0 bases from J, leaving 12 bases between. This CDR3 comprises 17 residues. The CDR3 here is CASSLAGGGSSYNEQFF. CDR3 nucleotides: TGTGCCAGCAGTTTAGCCGGCGGAGGGAGCTCCTACAATGAGCAGTTCTTC.

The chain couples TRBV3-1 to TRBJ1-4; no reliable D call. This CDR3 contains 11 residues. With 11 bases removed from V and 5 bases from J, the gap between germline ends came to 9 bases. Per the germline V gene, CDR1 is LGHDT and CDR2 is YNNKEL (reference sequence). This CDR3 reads CASKDNEKLFF. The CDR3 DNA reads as TGTGCCTCAAAAGACAATGAAAAACTGTTTTTT.

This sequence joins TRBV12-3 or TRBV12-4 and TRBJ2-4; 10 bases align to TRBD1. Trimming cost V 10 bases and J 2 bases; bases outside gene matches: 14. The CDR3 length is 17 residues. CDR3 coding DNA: TGTGCCACCTTGACAGGGGGCAGCGTAGGAACCAAAAACATTCAGTACTTC. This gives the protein CATLTGGSVGTKNIQYF.

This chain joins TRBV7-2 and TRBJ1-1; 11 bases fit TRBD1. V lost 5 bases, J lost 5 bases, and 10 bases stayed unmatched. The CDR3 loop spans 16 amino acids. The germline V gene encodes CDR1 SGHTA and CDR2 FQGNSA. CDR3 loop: CASSPDRGRIWTEAFF. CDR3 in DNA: TGTGCCAGCAGCCCGGACAGGGGGCGCATTTGGACTGAAGCTTTCTTT. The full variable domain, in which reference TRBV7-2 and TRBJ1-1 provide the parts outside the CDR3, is GAGVSQSPSNKVTEKGKDVELRCDPISGHTALYWYRQSLGQGLEFLIYFQGNSAPDKSGLPSDRFSAERTGGSVSTLTIQRTQQEDSAVYLCASSPDRGRIWTEAFFGQGTRLTVV.

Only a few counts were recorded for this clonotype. The CDR3 loop reads CASSQKPQPKTQYF. The DNA of the CDR3 is TGTGCCAGCAGCCAAAAACCCCAACCAAAGACCCAGTACTTC. This chain uses TRBV3-1 with TRBJ2-5; D uncertain. Germline CDR1 LGHDT, CDR2 YNNKEL (reference sequence). Trimming removed 2 bases from V and 6 bases from J, with 13 bases in between. The CDR3 totals 14 residues.

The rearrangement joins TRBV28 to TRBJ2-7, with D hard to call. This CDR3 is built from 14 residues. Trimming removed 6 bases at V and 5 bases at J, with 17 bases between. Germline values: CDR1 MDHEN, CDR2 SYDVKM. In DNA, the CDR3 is TGTGCCAGCAGGAACCTCGCCGACGACAACGAGCAGTACTTC. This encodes CASRNLADDNEQYF.

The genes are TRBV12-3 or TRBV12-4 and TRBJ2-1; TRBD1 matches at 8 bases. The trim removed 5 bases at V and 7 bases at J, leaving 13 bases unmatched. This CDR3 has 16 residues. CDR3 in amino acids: CASSPPTGAESNEQFF. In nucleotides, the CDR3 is TGTGCCAGCAGTCCCCCGACAGGGGCTGAGAGTAATGAGCAGTTCTTC.

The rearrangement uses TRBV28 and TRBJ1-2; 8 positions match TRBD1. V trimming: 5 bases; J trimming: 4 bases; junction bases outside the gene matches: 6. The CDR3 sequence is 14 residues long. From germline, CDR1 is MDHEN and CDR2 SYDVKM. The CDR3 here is CASSRDRGFYGYTF. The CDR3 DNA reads TGTGCCAGCAGTAGAGACAGGGGTTTCTATGGCTACACCTTC.

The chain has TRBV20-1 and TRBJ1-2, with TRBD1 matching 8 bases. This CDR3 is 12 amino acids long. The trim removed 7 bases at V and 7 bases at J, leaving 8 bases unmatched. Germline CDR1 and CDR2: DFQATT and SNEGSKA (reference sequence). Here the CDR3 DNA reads TGCAGTGTACTGACAGGGGATATTGGCTACACCTTC. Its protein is CSVLTGDIGYTF.

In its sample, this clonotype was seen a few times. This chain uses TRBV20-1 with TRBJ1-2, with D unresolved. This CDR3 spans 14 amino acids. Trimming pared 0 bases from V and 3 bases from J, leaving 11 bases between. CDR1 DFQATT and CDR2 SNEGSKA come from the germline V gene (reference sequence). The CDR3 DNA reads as TGCAGTGCTAGAGATGTGGCAGCCTACTATGGCTACACCTTC. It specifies CSARDVAAYYGYTF.

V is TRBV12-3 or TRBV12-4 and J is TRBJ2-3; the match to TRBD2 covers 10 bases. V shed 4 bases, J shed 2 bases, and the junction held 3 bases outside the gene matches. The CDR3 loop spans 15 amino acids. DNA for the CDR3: TGTGCCAGCAGTTATAGCGGGGGGAACACAGATACGCAGTATTTT. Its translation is CASSYSGGNTDTQYF.

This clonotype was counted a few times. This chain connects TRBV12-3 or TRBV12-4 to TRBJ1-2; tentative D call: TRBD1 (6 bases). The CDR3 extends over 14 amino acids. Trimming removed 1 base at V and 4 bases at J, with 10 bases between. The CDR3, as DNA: TGTGCCAGCAGTTTAGGGCAGGGGTTCTATGGCTACACCTTC. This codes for CASSLGQGFYGYTF.

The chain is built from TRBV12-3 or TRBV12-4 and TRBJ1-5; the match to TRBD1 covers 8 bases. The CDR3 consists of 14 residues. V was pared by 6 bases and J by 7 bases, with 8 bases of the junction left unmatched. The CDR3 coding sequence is TGTGCCAGCAGCCGACGGACAGGGAGGCAGCCCCAGCATTTT. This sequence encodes CASSRRTGRQPQHF.

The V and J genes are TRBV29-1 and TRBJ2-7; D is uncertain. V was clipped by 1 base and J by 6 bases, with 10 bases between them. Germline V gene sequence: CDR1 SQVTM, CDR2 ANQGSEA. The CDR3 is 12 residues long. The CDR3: CSVEVFYREQYF. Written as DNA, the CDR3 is TGCAGCGTTGAAGTCTTTTACCGCGAGCAGTACTTC.

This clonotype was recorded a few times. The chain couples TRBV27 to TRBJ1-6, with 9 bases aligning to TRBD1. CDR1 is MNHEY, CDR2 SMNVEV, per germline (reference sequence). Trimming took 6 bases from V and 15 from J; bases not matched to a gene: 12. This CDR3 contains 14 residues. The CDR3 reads CASSPTGGAWLLHF. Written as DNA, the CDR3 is TGTGCCAGCAGCCCTACAGGGGGCGCATGGCTCCTCCACTTT.